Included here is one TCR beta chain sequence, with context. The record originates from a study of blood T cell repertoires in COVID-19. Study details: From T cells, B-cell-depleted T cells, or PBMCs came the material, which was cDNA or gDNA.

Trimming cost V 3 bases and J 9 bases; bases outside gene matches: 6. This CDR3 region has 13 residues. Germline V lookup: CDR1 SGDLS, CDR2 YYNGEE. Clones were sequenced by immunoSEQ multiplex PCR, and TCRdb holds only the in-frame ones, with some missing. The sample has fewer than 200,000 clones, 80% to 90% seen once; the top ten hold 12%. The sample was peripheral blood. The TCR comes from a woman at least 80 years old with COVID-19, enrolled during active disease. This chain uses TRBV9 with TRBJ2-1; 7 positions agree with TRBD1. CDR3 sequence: CASSDNRGGEQFF. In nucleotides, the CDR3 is TGTGCCAGCAGCGACAACAGGGGCGGTGAGCAGTTCTTC.